Included here is one T cell receptor (beta chain) sequence, with context. Germline lookup yields CDR1 MNHEY and CDR2 SVGAGI. The CDR3 totals 14 residues. V gave up 5 bases and J gave up 8 bases; unmatched junction bases: 7. This sample is part of a study of blood T cell repertoires in COVID-19. It was during active infection that Seattle patients were enrolled and then longitudinally followed. Original analysis: Reference gene primer amplification gave estimated nucleated cell counts. Method: immunoSEQ multiplex PCR; TCRdb's copy keeps in-frame clones and lacks some. For V, J and clone size, that table is used; D and trimming come from the DNA. The profile shows more than 150,000 clones, 94% of them singletons.

Sequencing was done on a sample of peripheral blood. This TCR was sampled from a man aged 25 to 40 with COVID-19, enrolled during active disease. The chain carries TRBV6-5 and TRBJ1-4; 8 bases agree with TRBD1. In DNA, the CDR3 is TGTGCCAGCAGTCAGACAGGGGTTAACGAAAAACTGTTTTTT. Translating it yields CASSQTGVNEKLFF.